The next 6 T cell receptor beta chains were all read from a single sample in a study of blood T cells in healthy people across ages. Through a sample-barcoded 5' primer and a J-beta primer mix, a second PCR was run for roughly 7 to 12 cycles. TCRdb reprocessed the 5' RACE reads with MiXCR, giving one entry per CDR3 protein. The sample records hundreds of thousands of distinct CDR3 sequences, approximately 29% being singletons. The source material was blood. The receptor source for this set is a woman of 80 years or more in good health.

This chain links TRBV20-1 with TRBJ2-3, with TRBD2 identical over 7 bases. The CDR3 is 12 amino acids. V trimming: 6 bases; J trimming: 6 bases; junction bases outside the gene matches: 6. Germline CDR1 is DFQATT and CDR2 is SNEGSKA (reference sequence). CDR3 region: CSAPGLPDTQYF. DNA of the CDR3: TGCAGTGCCCCGGGACTACCGGATACGCAGTATTTT.

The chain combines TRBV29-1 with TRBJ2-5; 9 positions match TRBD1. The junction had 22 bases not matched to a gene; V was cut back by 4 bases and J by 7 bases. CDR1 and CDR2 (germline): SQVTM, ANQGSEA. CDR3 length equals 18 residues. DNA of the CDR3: TGCAGCGTTGTCCTCAGGGGACAGGGAGCCGGTGGGGCAGCGACCCAGTACTTC. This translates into CSVVLRGQGAGGAATQYF.

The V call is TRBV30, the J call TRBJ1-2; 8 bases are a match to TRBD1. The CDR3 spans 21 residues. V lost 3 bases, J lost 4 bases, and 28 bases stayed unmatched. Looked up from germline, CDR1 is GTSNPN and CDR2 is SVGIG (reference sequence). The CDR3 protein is CAWRVPPLWAGGKSSSYGYTF. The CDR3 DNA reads TGTGCCTGGAGAGTCCCCCCTCTATGGGCAGGGGGCAAAAGTTCGAGCTATGGCTACACCTTC.

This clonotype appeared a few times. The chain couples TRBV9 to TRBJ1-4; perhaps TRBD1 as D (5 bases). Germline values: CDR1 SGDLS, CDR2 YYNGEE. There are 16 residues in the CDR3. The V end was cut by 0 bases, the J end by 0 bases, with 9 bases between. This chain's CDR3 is CASSVGLGATNEKLFF. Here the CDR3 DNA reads TGTGCCAGCAGCGTAGGCTTGGGGGCAACTAATGAAAAACTGTTTTTT.

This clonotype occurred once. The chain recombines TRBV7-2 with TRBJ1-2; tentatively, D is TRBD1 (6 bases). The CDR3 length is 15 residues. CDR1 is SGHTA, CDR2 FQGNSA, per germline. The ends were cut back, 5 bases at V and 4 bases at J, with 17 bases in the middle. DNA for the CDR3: TGTGCCAGCAGCATCGGGACAATGCAGGGCTATGGCTACACCTTC. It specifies CASSIGTMQGYGYTF.

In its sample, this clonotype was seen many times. Here the CDR3 DNA reads TGTGCCAGCAGGGACGGCAGCTCCTACGAGCAGTACTTC. Protein sequence: CASRDGSSYEQYF. This chain connects TRBV6-1 to TRBJ2-7; D ambiguous. Germline CDR1 and CDR2: MNHNS and SASEGT. CDR3 length: 13 amino acids. Trimming removed 6 bases from V and 0 bases from J, with 9 bases in between.